The 28 T cell receptor beta chains listed next were all sequenced from one sample in a study of identical twins. TCRdb reprocessed the 5' RACE reads with MiXCR, giving one entry per CDR3 protein. This table has under 300,000 distinct CDR3 sequences, 11% to 15% appearing once. Sequencing was performed on memory (CD45RO+) T cells sorted from blood. Receptor source: a woman under 30 in good health.

The rearrangement joins TRBV6-2 or TRBV6-3 to TRBJ2-5; D is undetermined. Trimming pared 4 bases from V and 5 bases from J, leaving 11 bases between. From germline, CDR1 is MNHEY and CDR2 SVGEGT. This CDR3 is 13 amino acids long. CDR3 sequence reads: CASSLVGLETQYF. DNA for the CDR3: TGTGCCAGCAGTTTGGTAGGGTTGGAGACCCAGTACTTC.

This clonotype showed up just a few times. CDR3 coding DNA: TGCGCCAGCAGCTCCTGGGACAATGAGCAGTTCTTC. Translated: CASSSWDNEQFF. The chain has TRBV5-1 and TRBJ2-1; D is unclear. The CDR3 has 12 residues. The germline V and J ends were trimmed by 3 bases and 5 bases, with 6 bases remaining between them. CDR1 is SGHRS and CDR2 is YFSETQ in the germline V gene.

This clonotype has at least ten counts. The gene calls are TRBV3-1 and TRBJ2-5; D unclear. This CDR3 has 11 residues. Germline V gives CDR1 LGHDT, CDR2 YNNKEL (reference sequence). Deletions cut 3 bases from V and 5 bases from J, with 4 bases between. The CDR3 DNA sequence: TGTGCCAGCAGCCACCTCGAGACCCAGTACTTC. Amino acid sequence: CASSHLETQYF.

The V call is TRBV7-9, the J call TRBJ2-1, with 8 bases matching TRBD2. Germline V gene lookup returns CDR1 SEHNR and CDR2 FQNEAQ (reference sequence). V shed 7 bases, J shed 9 bases, and the junction held 14 bases outside the gene matches. This CDR3 contains 15 residues. CDR3 amino acids: CASIPGTSGSFEQFF. In DNA form, the CDR3 reads TGTGCCAGCATACCTGGGACTAGTGGTTCCTTTGAGCAGTTCTTC.

This clonotype was observed many times. The CDR3 DNA reads as TGCGCCAGCAGCTTGGGGGACACAGTCCACTATGGCTACACCTTC. Translating it yields CASSLGDTVHYGYTF. This chain links TRBV5-1 with TRBJ1-2, with D perhaps matching TRBD1 (6 bases). This CDR3 spans 15 amino acids. CDR1 SGHRS and CDR2 YFSETQ come from the germline V gene. Trimming stripped 0 bases from V and 3 bases from J, with 12 bases between.

The chain carries TRBV20-1 and TRBJ2-5, with D perhaps TRBD1 or TRBD2 (5 bases each). Germline V CDR1 and CDR2: DFQATT, SNEGSKA (reference sequence). Trimming shortened V by 0 bases and J by 0 bases, and 11 bases separated the two germline ends. This CDR3 spans 15 amino acids. CDR3 region: CSARDGTGNQETQYF. CDR3 nucleotide sequence: TGCAGTGCTAGAGATGGGACCGGGAACCAAGAGACCCAGTACTTC.

The chain has TRBV10-3 and TRBJ1-2, with a possible D match to TRBD1 (5 bases). Germline CDR1 reads ENHRY; CDR2 reads SYGVKD. Trimming took 3 bases from V and 8 from J, leaving 13 bases between them. The CDR3 contains 13 residues. The CDR3 region has the DNA TGTGCCATCAGTGAATCACACACAGGAGGCTACACCTTC. Translation gives CAISESHTGGYTF.

The chain combines TRBV3-1 with TRBJ1-2, with TRBD1 matching 7 bases. Germline lookup yields CDR1 LGHDT and CDR2 YNNKEL (reference sequence). The trim removed 0 bases at V and 8 bases at J, leaving 6 bases unmatched. The CDR3 sequence is 14 residues long. The CDR3 DNA reads TGTGCCAGCAGCCAAGATTTAAGGGGGCAGGGCTACACCTTC. Residues: CASSQDLRGQGYTF.

A few counts support this clonotype. The chain recombines TRBV7-9 with TRBJ1-2, with D maybe TRBD1 (5 bases). CDR1 is SEHNR and CDR2 is FQNEAQ in the germline V gene (reference sequence). The CDR3 is 13 residues long. Deletions cut 4 bases from V and 4 bases from J, with 10 bases between. In DNA form, the CDR3 reads TGTGCCAGCAGCTACGACAGTACCTATGGCTACACCTTC. This encodes CASSYDSTYGYTF. Full variable domain (outside the CDR3, taken from reference TRBV7-9 and TRBJ1-2): DTGVSQNPRHKITKRGQNVTFRCDPISEHNRLYWYRQTLGQGPEFLTYFQNEAQLEKSRLLSDRFSAERPKGSFSTLEIQRTEQGDSAMYLCASSYDSTYGYTFGSGTRLTVV.

This clonotype was counted many times. V usage is TRBV2 and J usage is TRBJ2-1; 10 nucleotides match TRBD2. V was clipped by 2 bases and J by 5 bases; unmatched bases: 9. The length of the CDR3 is 17 residues. Germline-derived CDR1 and CDR2 are SNHLY and FYNNEI. CDR3 amino acids: CASSEISGGAPNNEQFF. CDR3 DNA: TGTGCCAGCAGTGAAATAAGCGGGGGGGCTCCAAACAATGAGCAGTTCTTC.

This clonotype was counted between two and nine times. V usage is TRBV7-9 and J usage is TRBJ1-6, with 7 nucleotides matching TRBD1. From germline, CDR1 is SEHNR and CDR2 FQNEAQ (reference sequence). CDR3 size: 15 residues. Trimming removed 5 bases from V and 7 bases from J; junction bases left unmatched: 8. The CDR3 nucleotides are TGTGCCAGCAGCACCTCAGGGGGTGAGAATTCACCCCTCCACTTT. Translating gives CASSTSGGENSPLHF.

The genes are TRBV5-8 and TRBJ2-4; possibly TRBD2 for D (6 bases). Per the germline V gene, CDR1 is SGHTS and CDR2 is YDEGEE. This CDR3 has 13 residues. V was trimmed by 0 bases and J by 7 bases, leaving 8 bases between them. Here the CDR3 DNA reads TGTGCCAGCAGCTTGGGGAGGGAGAACATTCAGTACTTC. Translating gives CASSLGRENIQYF.

This clonotype was counted a few times. The chain recombines TRBV18 with TRBJ2-1, with TRBD2 matching 9 bases. Germline V gene data show CDR1 as KGHSH and CDR2 as LQKENI. CDR3 length: 16 amino acids. The junction had 6 bases not matched to a gene; V was cut back by 3 bases and J by 3 bases. The chain's CDR3 is CASSPLRGGDYNEQFF. CDR3 coding DNA: TGTGCCAGCTCACCCCTTCGCGGGGGGGACTACAATGAGCAGTTCTTC. The full variable domain, rest sourced from reference TRBV18 and TRBJ2-1, is NAGVMQNPRHLVRRRGQEARLRCSPMKGHSHVYWYRQLPEEGLKFMVYLQKENIIDESGMPKERFSAEFPKEGPSILRIQQVVRGDSAAYFCASSPLRGGDYNEQFFGPGTRLTVL.

V is TRBV7-2 and J is TRBJ2-4, with D maybe TRBD2 (5 bases). V dropped 4 bases and J dropped 6 bases, with 10 bases sitting between them. CDR1 is SGHTA and CDR2 is FQGNSA in the germline V gene. The CDR3 has 13 residues. CDR3 sequence (DNA): TGTGCCAGCAGCTCCCAGCGGAGAAACATTCAGTACTTC. Its protein is CASSSQRRNIQYF.

The V gene is TRBV3-1, the J gene TRBJ2-5; no clear D gene. Germline V gives CDR1 LGHDT, CDR2 YNNKEL (reference sequence). CDR3 size: 10 residues. Trimming took off 8 bases at V and 2 bases at J, with 3 bases between the two ends. CDR3 sequence: CASVQETQYF. The CDR3 DNA sequence: TGTGCCAGCGTTCAAGAGACCCAGTACTTC.

J is TRBJ2-5 and V is TRBV20-1; D possibly corresponds to TRBD2 (6 bases). Germline V gives CDR1 DFQATT, CDR2 SNEGSKA (reference sequence). This CDR3 is 14 amino acids long. With 1 base removed from V and 5 bases from J, the gap between germline ends came to 14 bases. CDR3 sequence reads: CSARVGSGRETQYF. The CDR3 bases are TGCAGTGCTAGAGTCGGGAGTGGGCGGGAGACCCAGTACTTC.

This clonotype occurred a few times. The genes are TRBV12-3 or TRBV12-4 and TRBJ2-1; 7 nucleotides match TRBD2. The CDR3 spans 13 residues. J lost 5 bases, V lost 7 bases, and 5 bases had no gene match. For the CDR3, the DNA is TGTGCCAGCACCCGGACTAGTAACAATGAGCAGTTCTTC. Residues: CASTRTSNNEQFF.

In the case of this clonotype: Possible read error: a much larger clone is one base away. This sequence joins TRBV7-2 and TRBJ2-7; D ambiguous. Germline assignment: CDR1 SGHTA and CDR2 FQGNSA. V lost 3 bases, J lost 3 bases, and 9 bases lay in between. The CDR3 is 13 amino acids. The CDR3 DNA reads as TGTGCCAGCAGCTTCCACGGTTACTACGAGCAGTACTTC. Translated, it gives CASSFHGYYEQYF. Together with reference TRBV7-2 and TRBJ2-7, the CDR3 gives the full variable domain: GAGVSQSPSNKVTEKGKDVELRCDPISGHTALYWYRQSLGQGLEFLIYFQGNSAPDKSGLPSDRFSAERTGGSVSTLTIQRTQQEDSAVYLCASSFHGYYEQYFGPGTRLTVT.

The chain's CDR3 is CASSVRGSSGSISYNEQFF. CDR3 coding DNA: TGTGCCAGCAGCGTCAGGGGGAGTAGCGGGTCGATCTCCTACAATGAGCAGTTCTTC. The chain recombines TRBV9 with TRBJ2-1, with D perhaps being TRBD1 or TRBD2 (7 bases each). Germline V gene lookup returns CDR1 SGDLS and CDR2 YYNGEE. This CDR3 region has 19 residues. V lost 2 bases to trimming and J lost 0 bases, with 21 bases between them.

This clonotype was observed a handful of times. The chain combines TRBV6-1 with TRBJ2-3; no clear D. The CDR3 length is 14 residues. V lost 4 bases and J 6 bases, leaving 14 bases between the germline ends. Germline CDR1 MNHNS, CDR2 SASEGT. The CDR3: CASSGRATLDTQYF. CDR3 DNA: TGTGCCAGCAGTGGACGGGCTACCTTGGATACGCAGTATTTT.

The chain uses TRBV20-1 and TRBJ2-5; no firm D call. The CDR3 sequence is 11 residues long. V was pared by 3 bases and J by 5 bases, with 7 bases between. Germline V gene sequence: CDR1 DFQATT, CDR2 SNEGSKA (reference sequence). The CDR3 reads CSASSYETQYF. Here the CDR3 DNA reads TGCAGTGCTAGTTCTTATGAGACCCAGTACTTC.

A few counts support this clonotype. This CDR3 is CASSLLASGTSEQYF. The CDR3 DNA reads as TGTGCCAGCAGCTTGTTGGCTAGCGGGACGTCCGAGCAGTACTTC. The chain joins TRBV5-6 to TRBJ2-7; 9 nucleotides match TRBD2. Germline V gene sequence: CDR1 SGHDT, CDR2 YYEEEE. V was pared by 1 base and J by 6 bases, with 8 bases of the junction left unmatched. CDR3 length: 15 residues. The full variable domain, with the rest looked up from reference TRBV5-6 and TRBJ2-7, is DAGVTQSPTHLIKTRGQQVTLRCSPKSGHDTVSWYQQALGQGPQFIFQYYEEEERQRGNFPDRFSGHQFPNYSSELNVNALLLGDSALYLCASSLLASGTSEQYFGPGTRLTVT.

The genes are TRBV4-3 and TRBJ1-1; D gene ambiguous. Trimming shortened V by 3 bases and J by 1 base, and 12 bases separated the two germline ends. Germline assignment: CDR1 LGHNA and CDR2 YSLEER. The CDR3 extends over 15 amino acids. The CDR3 sequence is CASSHSKTANTEAFF. CDR3 nucleotide sequence: TGCGCCAGCAGCCATTCTAAGACGGCGAACACTGAAGCTTTCTTT.

For this clonotype: One junction end disagrees with the germline gene, perhaps due to a read error. In DNA, the CDR3 is TGTGCCAGCAGTCAGAGGGTTACTAATGGAAAACTGTTTTTT. It encodes CASSQRVTNGKLFF. J is TRBJ1-4 and V is TRBV11-2; no definite D call. The CDR3 is 14 residues long. Germline V lookup: CDR1 SGHAT, CDR2 FQNNGV.

A note on this clonotype: A much larger clone sits a single nucleotide away, making a read error possible. V usage is TRBV12-3 or TRBV12-4 and J usage is TRBJ2-1; D is ambiguous. V was trimmed by 8 bases and J by 10 bases, leaving 21 bases between them. This CDR3 has 14 residues. This CDR3 is CASGIDLSSYEQFF. CDR3 bases: TGTGCCAGCGGGATAGACTTAAGCTCCTACGAGCAGTTCTTC.

The chain carries TRBV29-1 and TRBJ2-3; 7 bases fit TRBD1. V trimming: 7 bases; J trimming: 1 base; junction bases outside the gene matches: 8. Germline V gene lookup returns CDR1 SQVTM and CDR2 ANQGSEA. The CDR3 length is 14 residues. CDR3 coding DNA: TGCAGCGCCTCCGGACAGGAGGGCACAGATACGCAGTATTTT. Protein sequence: CSASGQEGTDTQYF.

The chain recombines TRBV7-9 with TRBJ1-2; D gene ambiguous. Trimming removed 1 base at V and 4 bases at J, with 16 bases between. This CDR3 comprises 16 residues. CDR1 and CDR2 (germline): SEHNR, FQNEAQ (reference sequence). CDR3 sequence (DNA): TGTGCCAGCAGCTTAGGTTCGTGGGAGTCGACCTATGGCTACACCTTC. It is translated as CASSLGSWESTYGYTF.

The chain employs TRBV7-3 and TRBJ1-3; a weak D match, TRBD1 (5 bases). CDR1 is SGHTA, CDR2 FQGTGA, per germline. V lost 5 bases and J lost 4, with 9 bases in between. The CDR3 extends over 13 amino acids. The CDR3 region has the DNA TGTGCCAGCAGCCTGGACATGGGAAACACCATATATTTT. Its translation: CASSLDMGNTIYF.